Shown below are 20 T cell receptor beta chains from a single sample sequenced in a study of CXCR3-negative and CXCR3-positive naive CD8 T cells. UMI-labeled TRB cDNA libraries were prepared by 5' RACE. TCRdb reprocessed the 5' RACE reads, keeping one entry per CDR3 protein, no DNA. The sample data list about 38,000 distinct CDR3 sequences. Material: memory CD8+ T cells from blood. These receptor sequences come from a human donor in good health. Some clones in this sample may be carry-over from other donors' samples.

CDR3 in amino acids: CASSEDDRGSGQPQHF. The chain couples TRBV2 to TRBJ1-5; no DNA is available, so the TRBD1 call from TCRdb remains unchecked. The V gene's germline CDR1 is SNHLY and CDR2 FYNNEI. CDR3 length: 16 amino acids.

This chain joins TRBV20-1 and TRBJ2-7; checking the TCRdb D call of TRBD2 is not possible without DNA. Germline values: CDR1 DFQATT, CDR2 SNEGSKA (reference sequence). This CDR3 is 16 amino acids long. CDR3 residues: CSARGAGDSNTYEQYF.

The rearrangement joins TRBV7-8 to TRBJ1-5. Germline V gene data show CDR1 as SGHVS and CDR2 as FQNEAQ. The CDR3 length is 14 residues. The CDR3 sequence: CASSLLWTNQPQHF. The complete variable domain, with remaining parts taken from reference TRBV7-8 and TRBJ1-5, reads GAGVSQSPRYKVAKRGQDVALRCDPISGHVSLFWYQQALGQGPEFLTYFQNEAQLDKSGLPSDRFFAERPEGSVSTLKIQRTQQEDSAVYLCASSLLWTNQPQHFGDGTRLSIL.

V gene TRBV25-1 combines with J gene TRBJ2-1; the TRBD2 assignment by TCRdb is unverifiable without DNA. Germline CDR1 is MGHDK and CDR2 is SYGVNS. The CDR3 length is 19 residues. The chain's CDR3 is CASSEFFITGTRNTNEQFF.

The chain links TRBV10-3 to TRBJ2-3; TCRdb reports TRBD1, a call that lacks DNA to check it against. This CDR3 contains 11 residues. Germline values: CDR1 ENHRY, CDR2 SYGVKD. The chain's CDR3 is CASGVTDTQYF.

J is TRBJ2-7 and V is TRBV20-1; TCRdb's assignment of TRBD1 cannot be checked, as there is no DNA. This CDR3 has 14 residues. CDR1 and CDR2 (germline): DFQATT, SNEGSKA (reference sequence). The CDR3 protein is CSARGTVRTYEQYF.

The V gene is TRBV19, the J gene TRBJ2-1; TCRdb's D call of TRBD1 is untestable without DNA. This CDR3 has 12 amino acids. CDR1 LNHDA and CDR2 SQIVND come from the germline V gene (reference sequence). The CDR3 reads CASSTPRNEQFF.

The chain has TRBV27 and TRBJ1-1; TCRdb names TRBD1, which stays unverified in the absence of DNA. Germline CDR1 MNHEY, CDR2 SMNVEV (reference sequence). This CDR3 has 14 residues. The CDR3 sequence is CASRYTGGLTEAFF.

The CDR3 sequence: CASTRDRDPHHF. The rearrangement links TRBV7-9 to TRBJ2-5; TCRdb's D call of TRBD1 is untestable without DNA. Per the germline V gene, CDR1 is SEHNR and CDR2 is FQNEAQ (reference sequence). This CDR3 has 12 residues.

V usage is TRBV6-2 or TRBV6-3 and J usage is TRBJ2-7. CDR1 MNHEY and CDR2 SVGEGT come from the germline V gene. This CDR3 is 14 amino acids long. CDR3 residues: CASSYMDGAYEQYF.

This sequence joins TRBV9 and TRBJ2-7; with no DNA, the TCRdb D assignment of TRBD2 cannot be verified. The CDR3 loop spans 15 amino acids. Germline V gene sequence: CDR1 SGDLS, CDR2 YYNGEE. CDR3 protein: CASSESGAPAYEQYF.

The chain couples TRBV9 to TRBJ2-1. This CDR3 is 14 amino acids long. Germline V CDR1 and CDR2: SGDLS, YYNGEE. The CDR3 sequence is CASSVQASYNEQFF.

The V call is TRBV6-2 or TRBV6-3, the J call TRBJ2-7. Germline CDR1 and CDR2: MNHEY and SVGEGT. The CDR3 length is 11 residues. The CDR3 protein is CASSYPNEQYF.

V usage is TRBV4-3 and J usage is TRBJ1-2. The CDR3 consists of 14 residues. Germline V gene data show CDR1 as LGHNA and CDR2 as YSLEER. The CDR3 region is CASSQVSDRTSYTF.

This rearrangement joins TRBV3-1 to TRBJ2-7; the D call of TRBD1 rests on TCRdb alone, since no DNA is present to check it. Germline V gene lookup returns CDR1 LGHDT and CDR2 YNNKEL (reference sequence). The CDR3 sequence is 16 residues long. The CDR3 reads CASSQGRDRRGYEQYF.

The chain links TRBV7-2 to TRBJ2-3; TCRdb reports TRBD2, a call that lacks DNA to check it against. Germline assignment: CDR1 SGHTA and CDR2 FQGNSA. The CDR3 runs to 16 residues. Here the CDR3 reads CASSLLAGAVTDTQYF.

This chain connects TRBV27 to TRBJ1-5; the TCRdb D gene call, TRBD1, has no DNA to confirm it. The germline V gene encodes CDR1 MNHEY and CDR2 SMNVEV (reference sequence). This CDR3 comprises 13 residues. Here the CDR3 reads CASSLTGPQPQHF.

The rearrangement joins TRBV28 to TRBJ2-1; TCRdb returns TRBD2, unconfirmable since there is no DNA. Germline CDR1 and CDR2: MDHEN and SYDVKM. The CDR3 is made up of 20 amino acids. CDR3 loop: CASSPLPGLAVRHSYNEQFF.

The V gene is TRBV6-4, the J gene TRBJ2-1; without DNA, the TCRdb call of TRBD2 cannot be checked. This CDR3 is built from 14 residues. In germline, CDR1 is MRHNA, CDR2 SNTAGT. The CDR3: CASSEGREDNEQFF.

This chain connects TRBV6-1 to TRBJ2-5; TCRdb calls TRBD2, which cannot be checked without DNA. Per germline, CDR1 MNHNS and CDR2 SASEGT. The CDR3 is 18 amino acids. The CDR3 protein is CASTLKPAASGGQETQYF.